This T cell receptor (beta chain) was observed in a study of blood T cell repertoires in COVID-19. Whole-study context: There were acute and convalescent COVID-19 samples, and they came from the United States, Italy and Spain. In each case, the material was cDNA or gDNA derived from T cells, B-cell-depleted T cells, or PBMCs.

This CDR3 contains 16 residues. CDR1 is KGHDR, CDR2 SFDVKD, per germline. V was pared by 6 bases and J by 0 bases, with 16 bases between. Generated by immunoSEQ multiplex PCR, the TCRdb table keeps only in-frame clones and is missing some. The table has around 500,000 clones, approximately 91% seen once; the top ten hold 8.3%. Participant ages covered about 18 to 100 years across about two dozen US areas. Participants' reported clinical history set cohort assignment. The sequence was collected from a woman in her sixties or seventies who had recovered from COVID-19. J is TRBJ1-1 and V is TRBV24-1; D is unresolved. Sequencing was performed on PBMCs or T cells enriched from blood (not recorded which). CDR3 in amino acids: CATSFELHRMNTEAFF. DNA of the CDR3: TGTGCCACCAGTTTCGAGCTCCATCGAATGAACACTGAAGCTTTCTTT.